The next 24 T cell receptor beta chains were all read from a single sample in a study of blood T cells in healthy people across ages (dated by TCRdb to the mid-2010s). Library generation was performed with 5' RACE. The sequencer was an Illumina HiSeq 2500. A second PCR of roughly 7 to 11 cycles was performed with a sample-barcoded 5' primer and a J-beta primer mix. TCRdb passed the public sequencing reads through fastp at Q25 and MiXCR, retaining productive beta sequences. Each record represents a unique CDR3 protein, reported with the most common genes and DNA among its rows. The sample table shows around 990,000 distinct CDR3 sequences, and around two fifths are seen once. Roughly 13% of the sample is taken by the ten largest. Sequencing used blood. These receptors came from a man between 18 and 35 years old in good health.

This chain uses TRBV20-1 with TRBJ2-4; the D gene is possibly TRBD1 (6 bases). Germline V gene sequence: CDR1 DFQATT, CDR2 SNEGSKA (reference sequence). The CDR3 consists of 15 residues. Trimming shortened V by 4 bases and J by 1 base, and 14 bases separated the two germline ends. The CDR3 nucleotides are TGCAGTGCTAATGATCCAGGGGAGGCCAAAAACATTCAGTACTTC. It is translated as CSANDPGEAKNIQYF.

This chain uses TRBV28 with TRBJ2-1; possibly TRBD1 for D (6 bases). The DNA end favors TRBJ2-7, so the J call may be wrong. Germline loops: CDR1 MDHEN, CDR2 SYDVKM. The CDR3 covers 17 residues. In nucleotides, the CDR3 is TGTGCCAGCAGTCCCCGGACAGATTTCATTTCCTACAATGAGCAGTACTTC. It specifies CASSPRTDFISYNEQYF.

There are a few counts of this clonotype. The rearrangement links TRBV4-2 to TRBJ2-7; TRBD2 matches 11 bases. The J call may be incorrect, as the DNA end agrees better with TRBJ2-5. Germline lookup yields CDR1 LGHNA and CDR2 YNFKEQ. The CDR3 length is 18 residues. The CDR3 sequence: CASSQEESSGGAAKTQYF. The CDR3 DNA reads as TGTGCCAGCAGCCAAGAAGAGAGTAGCGGGGGGGCCGCAAAGACCCAGTACTTC.

The J gene is TRBJ2-2, the V gene TRBV7-8; 8 bases agree with TRBD1. V trimming: 4 bases; J trimming: 5 bases; junction bases outside the gene matches: 9. CDR1 and CDR2 from the germline V gene are SGHVS and FQNEAQ. This CDR3 is built from 16 residues. The CDR3 sequence: CASSSTGGSVTGELFF. CDR3 in DNA: TGTGCCAGCAGCTCCACAGGGGGGTCGGTGACCGGGGAGCTGTTTTTT.

DNA of the CDR3: TGTGCCTGGGCCCAAGACCATGAGCAGTTCTTC. It codes for CAWAQDHEQFF. The V gene is TRBV30, the J gene TRBJ2-1; D uncertain. CDR1 is GTSNPN and CDR2 is SVGIG in the germline V gene (reference sequence). This CDR3 comprises 11 residues. With 5 bases removed from V and 8 bases from J, the gap between germline ends came to 10 bases.

The gene calls are TRBV7-9 and TRBJ1-2, with D possibly being TRBD1 (6 bases). Germline lookup yields CDR1 SEHNR and CDR2 FQNEAQ (reference sequence). Trimming took off 5 bases at V and 4 bases at J, with 14 bases between the two ends. CDR3 length: 14 residues. The DNA for the CDR3 is TGTGCCAGCAGCCGAACAGGGTTGAGCTATGGCTACACCTTC. Translation gives CASSRTGLSYGYTF.

The chain is built from TRBV6-1 and TRBJ1-2; TRBD1 might be the D (5 bases). V was cut by 8 bases and J by 4 bases, with 14 bases left in between. This CDR3 has 13 residues. Germline V gene lookup returns CDR1 MNHNS and CDR2 SASEGT. The CDR3 protein is CASVGGYRYGYTF. In DNA form, the CDR3 reads TGTGCCAGCGTGGGGGGTTACCGCTATGGCTACACCTTC.

This sequence joins TRBV28 and TRBJ2-3, with 7 bases that match TRBD1. CDR3 size: 14 residues. J lost 13 bases, V lost 6 bases, and 16 bases had no gene match. The germline CDR1 and CDR2 sequences are MDHEN and SYDVKM. The CDR3 is CASSKNEKTGNKYF. In DNA, the CDR3 is TGTGCCAGCAGCAAAAACGAAAAGACAGGGAACAAGTATTTT.

The V and J genes are TRBV4-1 and TRBJ1-2, with a tentative D call TRBD1 (6 bases). Germline V gives CDR1 MGHRA, CDR2 YSYEKL. The V gene lost 4 bases and the J gene lost 3 bases, with 15 bases spanning the gap. CDR3 length: 15 amino acids. The CDR3, as DNA: TGCGCCAGCAGCCGCACCCAATCAGGGGACTATGGCTACACCTTC. Its protein product is CASSRTQSGDYGYTF.

The chain links TRBV9 to TRBJ2-3; no clear D gene. Germline assignment: CDR1 SGDLS and CDR2 YYNGEE. V lost 4 bases to trimming and J lost 4 bases, with 13 bases between them. CDR3 length: 14 residues. Written as DNA, the CDR3 is TGTGCCAGCAGCCCCCGGGTCGCCCCAGATACGCAGTATTTT. As protein: CASSPRVAPDTQYF.

This clonotype was picked up one time. This chain links TRBV29-1 with TRBJ2-3; the D gene is possibly TRBD2 (6 bases). CDR1 is SQVTM, CDR2 ANQGSEA, per germline. V lost 6 bases and J 6 bases, leaving 10 bases between the germline ends. The CDR3 extends over 11 amino acids. CDR3 coding DNA: TGCAGCGTGATCCGGGGGGATACGCAGTATTTT. Protein product: CSVIRGDTQYF.

The chain combines TRBV11-2 with TRBJ2-3; tentative D call: TRBD2 (7 bases). Trimming shortened V by 2 bases and J by 4 bases, and 13 bases separated the two germline ends. The CDR3 is 15 amino acids. CDR1 SGHAT and CDR2 FQNNGV come from the germline V gene. In DNA form, the CDR3 reads TGTGCCAGCAGCTTACGGGGGGCGCATCCAGATACGCAGTATTTT. Translation: CASSLRGAHPDTQYF.

This chain uses TRBV4-3 with TRBJ1-1; weak D call: TRBD1 (5 bases). Trimming removed 3 bases from V and 5 bases from J, with 16 bases in between. This CDR3 region has 15 residues. Germline V gene lookup returns CDR1 LGHNA and CDR2 YSLEER. The CDR3 DNA sequence: TGCGCCAGCAGCCAGGTCCTGGGAAAGGGGACTGAAGCTTTCTTT. Translating gives CASSQVLGKGTEAFF.

The chain links TRBV20-1 to TRBJ1-4, with 11 bases lining up with TRBD1. V lost 6 bases and J lost 1; bases outside the gene matches: 10. The germline gives CDR1 DFQATT, CDR2 SNEGSKA (reference sequence). This CDR3 has 17 amino acids. The CDR3 protein is CSASRGTGGGTNEKLFF. The CDR3, as DNA: TGCAGTGCCTCCCGCGGGACAGGGGGTGGAACTAATGAAAAACTGTTTTTT.

This clonotype was seen ten or more times. The chain couples TRBV20-1 to TRBJ1-2; D not certain. Trimming took off 3 bases at V and 0 bases at J, with 5 bases between the two ends. This CDR3 comprises 12 residues. CDR1 DFQATT and CDR2 SNEGSKA come from the germline V gene (reference sequence). The chain's CDR3 is CSASPSNYGYTF. The CDR3 nucleotides read TGCAGTGCTAGTCCATCTAACTATGGCTACACCTTC.

The genes are TRBV6-5 and TRBJ1-1; tentative D call: TRBD1 (5 bases). CDR3 length: 15 residues. Germline values: CDR1 MNHEY, CDR2 SVGAGI. Trimming cost V 8 bases and J 5 bases, with 21 bases left between them. The CDR3 sequence: CASCPGAPLGTEAFF. CDR3 nucleotides: TGTGCCAGCTGCCCCGGGGCCCCCCTGGGAACTGAAGCTTTCTTT.

The chain joins TRBV20-1 to TRBJ1-2; D remains unclear. Germline CDR1 is DFQATT and CDR2 is SNEGSKA (reference sequence). The CDR3 spans 12 residues. The germline V and J ends were trimmed by 5 bases and 4 bases, with 11 bases remaining between them. DNA for the CDR3: TGCAGTGCTCCCCCGGGTGTCTATGGCTACACCTTC. This codes for CSAPPGVYGYTF.

This chain links TRBV20-1 with TRBJ1-5, with D possibly TRBD1 on 6 matching bases. The germline V gene has CDR1 DFQATT and CDR2 SNEGSKA (reference sequence). The CDR3 loop spans 15 amino acids. V gave up 6 bases and J gave up 5 bases, with 20 bases separating them. The CDR3 protein is CSAQDSLGIYQPQHF. Written as DNA, the CDR3 is TGCAGTGCCCAGGACAGCCTAGGGATCTATCAGCCCCAGCATTTT.

This clonotype turned up a few times. The rearrangement links TRBV6-1 to TRBJ2-5; 8 bases fit TRBD1. V shed 2 bases and J 3 bases; nucleotides not matched to a gene: 2. The CDR3 contains 14 residues. In germline, CDR1 is MNHNS, CDR2 SASEGT. DNA for the CDR3: TGTGCCAGCAGTGAACAACAGGGGGAAGAGACCCAGTACTTC. Amino acid sequence: CASSEQQGEETQYF.

The count of this clonotype is one. This rearrangement joins TRBV14 to TRBJ1-6; possible D gene TRBD1, 5 bases. The germline gives CDR1 SGHDN, CDR2 FVKESK. The CDR3 covers 15 residues. Trimming shortened V by 0 bases and J by 10 bases, and 13 bases separated the two germline ends. CDR3 DNA: TGTGCCAGCAGCCAAGACCAGGGCGGTTGGTCACCCCTCCACTTT. Translation: CASSQDQGGWSPLHF.

The rearrangement joins TRBV7-9 to TRBJ1-5, with no clear D. Deletions cut 6 bases from V and 0 bases from J, with 12 bases between. CDR3 length: 15 residues. Per germline, CDR1 SEHNR and CDR2 FQNEAQ (reference sequence). The CDR3, as DNA: TGTGCCAGCAGTTCCTACTCGGGTAGCAATCAGCCCCAGCATTTT. The encoded protein is CASSSYSGSNQPQHF.

Only a few counts were recorded for this clonotype. This CDR3 is CAGPRMARSGTEAFF. The CDR3 DNA reads TGTGCCGGCCCCCGCATGGCGAGATCGGGAACTGAAGCTTTCTTT. The genes are TRBV21-1 and TRBJ1-1; the table gives TRBD1 as D, unverified against the DNA. TRBV21-1 represents a pseudogene. There are 15 residues in the CDR3.

This clonotype has a handful of counts. This sequence joins TRBV7-9 and TRBJ1-1; D gene unclear. The germline CDR1 and CDR2 sequences are SEHNR and FQNEAQ (reference sequence). V was shortened by 0 bases and J by 7 bases, with 9 bases between the two germline ends. The CDR3 consists of 13 residues. The DNA for the CDR3 is TGTGCCAGCAGCTTAGCCAGCGACATTGAAGCTTTCTTT. Translating it yields CASSLASDIEAFF.

In this sample, this clonotype turned up a few times. The chain employs TRBV4-1 and TRBJ1-1, with a possible D match to TRBD1 (5 bases). CDR3 size: 16 residues. Germline assignment: CDR1 MGHRA and CDR2 YSYEKL. Trimming stripped 1 base from V and 0 bases from J, with 12 bases between. The CDR3 DNA reads TGCGCCAGCAGCCAAGGGACGGAGGACATGAACACTGAAGCTTTCTTT. It codes for CASSQGTEDMNTEAFF.